Below, 17 T cell receptor beta chains from the same sample are listed, as sequenced in a study of T cell responses to AZD1222 COVID-19 vaccine. Produced via immunoSEQ multiplex PCR; TCRdb's table is partial and in-frame only. This table has 100,000 to 150,000 clones, 80% to 95% appearing once. The sample here was peripheral blood, taken 28 days after the second AZD1222 dose. These receptors all stem from an adult who received the AZD1222 COVID-19 vaccine.

Here the CDR3 reads CASRDPGTDTQYF. DNA for the CDR3: TGTGCCAGCCGGGACCCCGGCACAGATACGCAGTATTTT. This rearrangement joins TRBV6-6 to TRBJ2-3; D is possibly TRBD1 or TRBD2 (5 bases each). The CDR3 runs to 13 residues. CDR1 is MNHNY and CDR2 is SVGAGI in the germline V gene (reference sequence). The V and J ends lost 8 bases and 1 base respectively, with 10 bases between them.

The chain couples TRBV7-3 to TRBJ2-5; no reliable D call. The V gene lost 5 bases and the J gene lost 2 bases, with 9 bases spanning the gap. The CDR3 extends over 13 amino acids. Per the germline V gene, CDR1 is SGHTA and CDR2 is FQGTGA. CDR3: CASSKELQETQYF. The CDR3 nucleotides are TGTGCCAGCAGCAAGGAACTTCAAGAGACCCAGTACTTC. Full variable domain (outside the CDR3, taken from reference TRBV7-3 and TRBJ2-5): GAGVSQTPSNKVTEKGKYVELRCDPISGHTALYWYRQSLGQGPEFLIYFQGTGAADDSGLPNDRFFAVRPEGSVSTLKIQRTERGDSAVYLCASSKELQETQYFGPGTRLLVL.

Written as DNA, the CDR3 is TGCGCCAGCAGCTTGGCGGGGGGAAATGGCTACACCTTC. It yields the protein CASSLAGGNGYTF. The chain combines TRBV5-1 with TRBJ1-2, with a tentative D call TRBD1 (5 bases). The CDR3 contains 13 residues. The germline gives CDR1 SGHRS, CDR2 YFSETQ. Deletions cut 0 bases from V and 6 bases from J, with 9 bases between.

The V call is TRBV19, the J call TRBJ1-5; TRBD1 agrees at 7 bases. The CDR3 has 14 residues. V was pared by 6 bases and J by 4 bases, with 6 bases of the junction left unmatched. CDR1 is LNHDA and CDR2 is SQIVND in the germline V gene (reference sequence). DNA of the CDR3: TGTGCCAGTAGCCACAGGGGCACTAATCAGCCCCAGCATTTT. Encoded protein: CASSHRGTNQPQHF. The whole variable domain, remainder taken from reference TRBV19 and TRBJ1-5, is DGGITQSPKYLFRKEGQNVTLSCEQNLNHDAMYWYRQDPGQGLRLIYYSQIVNDFQKGDIAEGYSVSREKKESFPLTVTSAQKNPTAFYLCASSHRGTNQPQHFGDGTRLSIL.

This chain links TRBV7-3 with TRBJ2-1; no firm D call. The V end lost 5 bases, the J end lost 0 bases, and 5 bases lay between the germline ends. The CDR3 is made up of 13 amino acids. Germline values: CDR1 SGHTA, CDR2 FQGTGA. The CDR3 nucleotides are TGTGCCAGCAGCCTTTTCTCCTACAATGAGCAGTTCTTC. Translated: CASSLFSYNEQFF.

The chain recombines TRBV2 with TRBJ2-1; D not resolved. V gave up 2 bases and J gave up 7 bases, with 3 bases separating them. Germline V gene sequence: CDR1 SNHLY, CDR2 FYNNEI. This CDR3 has 11 amino acids. The CDR3 bases are TGTGCCAGCAGTGAACTTAATGAGCAGTTCTTC. This codes for CASSELNEQFF.

The V and J genes are TRBV6-2 or TRBV6-3 and TRBJ1-5, with D maybe TRBD1 (5 bases). Germline V gives CDR1 MNHEY, CDR2 SVGEGT. V lost 8 bases and J lost 4, with 18 bases in between. The CDR3 is 15 amino acids. The CDR3 reads CASCHFGTANQPQHF. The DNA for the CDR3 is TGTGCCAGCTGCCATTTCGGGACCGCTAATCAGCCCCAGCATTTT.

The chain combines TRBV27 with TRBJ1-1; D gene uncertain. Between the trimmed V and J ends, which lost 5 bases and 2 bases, there was a span of 12 bases. There are 14 residues in the CDR3. Germline CDR1 MNHEY, CDR2 SMNVEV (reference sequence). CDR3 sequence reads: CASSPSRVNTEAFF. Written as DNA, the CDR3 is TGTGCCAGCAGTCCGAGTAGGGTTAACACTGAAGCTTTCTTT.

The gene calls are TRBV4-2 and TRBJ2-3, with a tentative D call TRBD2 (5 bases). The CDR3 is made up of 16 amino acids. Trimming took 1 base from V and 0 from J, leaving 11 bases between them. In germline, CDR1 is LGHNA, CDR2 YNFKEQ. The CDR3: CASSQGRVLSTDTQYF. The CDR3 coding sequence is TGTGCCAGCAGCCAAGGGCGGGTTTTAAGCACAGATACGCAGTATTTT.

The V and J genes are TRBV7-9 and TRBJ1-5, with 11 bases matching TRBD1. Losses at the gene ends were 5 bases for V and 6 bases for J; bases not matched to a gene: 9. Germline V lookup: CDR1 SEHNR, CDR2 FQNEAQ (reference sequence). The CDR3 length is 16 residues. The CDR3 reads CASSRQGQGEVQPQHF. The CDR3 DNA reads TGTGCCAGCAGCCGGCAGGGACAGGGGGAGGTTCAGCCCCAGCATTTT.

V and J are TRBV7-8 and TRBJ1-5; D is possibly TRBD1 (5 bases). The germline CDR1 and CDR2 sequences are SGHVS and FQNEAQ. This CDR3 comprises 13 residues. V was trimmed by 2 bases and J by 4 bases, leaving 6 bases between them. The DNA of the CDR3 is TGTGCCAGCAGCTTACGGGGGAATCAGCCCCAGCATTTT. It is translated as CASSLRGNQPQHF.

V is TRBV2 and J is TRBJ1-3; 7 bases agree with TRBD1. This CDR3 is built from 14 residues. In germline, CDR1 is SNHLY, CDR2 FYNNEI. Trimming removed 6 bases from V and 4 bases from J; junction bases left unmatched: 6. CDR3 sequence: CASRGDRAGNTIYF. As DNA, the CDR3 is TGTGCCAGCAGGGGAGACAGGGCGGGAAACACCATATATTTT.

The chain carries TRBV18 and TRBJ1-1; D gene uncertain. The CDR3 consists of 13 residues. Trimming cost V 3 bases and J 4 bases, with 9 bases left between them. The germline V gene encodes CDR1 KGHSH and CDR2 LQKENI. The CDR3 loop is CASSPESGTEAFF. CDR3 bases: TGTGCCAGCTCACCGGAGAGTGGCACTGAAGCTTTCTTT.

The rearrangement joins TRBV4-2 to TRBJ1-2; 9 nucleotides agree with TRBD1. The CDR3 is 14 residues long. The J segment lost 8 bases and the V segment lost 4 bases, leaving 8 bases of the junction unmatched. Germline loops: CDR1 LGHNA, CDR2 YNFKEQ. DNA of the CDR3: TGTGCCAGCAGCCTCCGGACAGGGGTTGGGGGCTACACCTTC. This codes for CASSLRTGVGGYTF.

J is TRBJ1-1 and V is TRBV9; D uncertain. The V end was cut by 0 bases, the J end by 0 bases, with 9 bases between. CDR1 and CDR2 from the germline V gene are SGDLS and YYNGEE. This CDR3 is 15 amino acids long. The CDR3 DNA reads TGTGCCAGCAGCGTAGCGCCAGGAATGAACACTGAAGCTTTCTTT. It yields the protein CASSVAPGMNTEAFF.

The V and J genes are TRBV19 and TRBJ1-2; D not resolved. This CDR3 has 12 residues. V was pared by 6 bases and J by 6 bases, with 11 bases between. Germline values: CDR1 LNHDA, CDR2 SQIVND (reference sequence). Here the CDR3 DNA reads TGTGCCAGTAGAAACCTCGGAGATGGCTACACCTTC. It translates to CASRNLGDGYTF. The full variable domain, in which reference TRBV19 and TRBJ1-2 provide the parts outside the CDR3, is DGGITQSPKYLFRKEGQNVTLSCEQNLNHDAMYWYRQDPGQGLRLIYYSQIVNDFQKGDIAEGYSVSREKKESFPLTVTSAQKNPTAFYLCASRNLGDGYTFGSGTRLTVV.

This clone has a single count. J is TRBJ1-4 and V is TRBV3-1 (or the pseudogene TRBV3-2); D is undetermined. Germline assignment: CDR1 LGHDT and CDR2 YNNKEL (reference sequence). The CDR3 length is 13 residues. The ends were cut back, 0 bases at V and 11 bases at J, with 10 bases in the middle. CDR3 DNA sequence: TGTGCCAGCAGCCAAGAAACTACCACGAAACTGTTTTTT. Its protein product is CASSQETTTKLFF.